Shown below are 9 T cell receptor beta chains from a single sample sequenced in a study of blood T cell repertoires in COVID-19. The protocol was immunoSEQ multiplex PCR, while the TCRdb copy is restricted to in-frame clones and leaves out a portion. Of around 300,000 clones in the sample, 70% to 90% are singletons; the top ten hold about an eighth. The sample comprised peripheral blood. The receptors derive from a woman in her seventies with COVID-19, enrolled during active disease.

This clone was observed a single time. The chain links TRBV2 to TRBJ2-2; tentatively, D is TRBD2 (7 bases). The CDR3 runs 15 residues. V lost 9 bases and J 4 bases, leaving 18 bases between the germline ends. CDR1 and CDR2 (germline): SNHLY, FYNNEI. CDR3 loop: CASSRGGGRTGELFF. The CDR3, as DNA: TGTGCCAGTAGTCGTGGGGGGGGCCGCACCGGGGAGCTGTTTTTT.

The chain combines TRBV30 with TRBJ1-2; TRBD1 matches 9 bases. Germline V gives CDR1 GTSNPN, CDR2 SVGIG (reference sequence). V was pared by 7 bases and J by 2 bases, with 2 bases of the junction left unmatched. The CDR3 totals 12 residues. Here the CDR3 reads CASDRGNYGYTF. In DNA, the CDR3 is TGTGCCTCGGACAGGGGAAACTATGGCTACACCTTC.

This clone was picked up one time. The genes are TRBV7-9 and TRBJ2-7; D is perhaps TRBD1 (6 bases). Trimming cost V 5 bases and J 4 bases, with 12 bases left between them. The CDR3 runs to 13 residues. CDR1 SEHNR and CDR2 FQNEAQ come from the germline V gene (reference sequence). CDR3 residues: CASSLGTFYEQYF. Written as DNA, the CDR3 is TGTGCCAGCAGCCTCGGGACATTTTACGAGCAGTACTTC.

The chain carries TRBV6-5 and TRBJ1-1, with D perhaps matching TRBD1 (6 bases). V was clipped by 0 bases and J by 4 bases, with 9 bases between them. Per germline, CDR1 MNHEY and CDR2 SVGAGI. There are 14 residues in the CDR3. In nucleotides, the CDR3 is TGTGCCAGCAGTTACTCGGGGGCGGGCACTGAAGCTTTCTTT. It encodes CASSYSGAGTEAFF.

V and J are TRBV18 and TRBJ2-7, with 9 bases aligning to TRBD2. The V gene's germline CDR1 is KGHSH and CDR2 LQKENI. The trim removed 1 base at V and 6 bases at J, leaving 4 bases unmatched. The CDR3 contains 14 residues. CDR3 region: CASSPLGLATEQYF. The CDR3 DNA follows: TGTGCCAGCTCACCACTTGGACTAGCGACCGAGCAGTACTTC. The variable domain in full, completed from reference TRBV18 and TRBJ2-7, reads NAGVMQNPRHLVRRRGQEARLRCSPMKGHSHVYWYRQLPEEGLKFMVYLQKENIIDESGMPKERFSAEFPKEGPSILRIQQVVRGDSAAYFCASSPLGLATEQYFGPGTRLTVT.

The chain uses TRBV5-5 and TRBJ2-5; TRBD1 aligns across 7 bases. This CDR3 comprises 13 residues. V was clipped by 2 bases and J by 3 bases; unmatched bases: 1. Germline V lookup: CDR1 SGHKS, CDR2 YYEKEE (reference sequence). This chain's CDR3 is CASSLTGEETQYF. As DNA, the CDR3 is TGTGCCAGCAGCTTAACAGGGGAAGAGACCCAGTACTTC.

The V and J genes are TRBV19 and TRBJ2-4; D is uncertain. Germline CDR1 LNHDA, CDR2 SQIVND (reference sequence). Trimming took off 9 bases at V and 1 base at J, with 7 bases between the two ends. This CDR3 spans 12 amino acids. Here the CDR3 DNA reads TGTGCCAGGCCCGGGGCCAAAAACATTCAGTACTTC. Protein sequence: CARPGAKNIQYF.

The chain recombines TRBV7-2 with TRBJ2-1, with 12 bases lining up with TRBD2. Germline V CDR1 and CDR2: SGHTA, FQGNSA. Trimming took 4 bases from V and 3 from J; bases not matched to a gene: 7. This CDR3 has 17 residues. CDR3 coding DNA: TGTGCCAGCAGCTCAGTGTCGACTAGCGGGGGCTACAATGAGCAGTTCTTC. It yields the protein CASSSVSTSGGYNEQFF.

This chain links TRBV4-1 with TRBJ1-6, with D hard to call. Germline loops: CDR1 MGHRA, CDR2 YSYEKL. The CDR3 has 16 residues. Trimming shortened V by 4 bases and J by 5 bases, and 15 bases separated the two germline ends. The CDR3 loop reads CASSRNLATDNSPLHF. The CDR3 DNA reads TGCGCCAGCAGCCGTAACTTGGCCACAGATAATTCACCCCTCCACTTT.